The rows below give T cell receptor beta chains drawn from one sample of a study of blood T cell repertoires in COVID-19. Sequencing used immunoSEQ multiplex PCR; TCRdb keeps in-frame clones, though not all of them. The sample holds about 180,000 clones, around 83% seen once. Sequencing was done on a sample of peripheral blood. These receptors came from a woman aged 70-85 years with COVID-19, enrolled during active disease. The CDR3 runs from the conserved cysteine through the conserved F or W. The D gene is left open where the match is weak. Rows may omit the clone size; those that give it use once, few, many or a size class.

j_gene	v_gene	abundance	len	d_gene	CDR3aa	CDR3nt
TRBJ2-5	TRBV25-1	.	17	.	CASSDALLPTEIETQYF	TGTGCCAGCAGTGACGCCCTGCTTCCTACAGAAATAGAGACCCAGTACTTC
TRBJ2-7	TRBV6-6	.	15	.	CASSYVGLPFYEQYF	TGTGCCAGCAGTTACGTGGGACTCCCCTTCTACGAGCAGTACTTC
TRBJ2-1	TRBV11-3	.	15	TRBD2	CASSFFLAGVNEQFF	TGTGCCAGCAGCTTTTTCCTAGCGGGAGTCAATGAGCAGTTCTTC
TRBJ1-1	TRBV6-2/TRBV6-3	.	16	TRBD1	CASSYNTGGGNTEAFF	TGTGCCAGCAGTTACAATACAGGGGGAGGGAACACTGAAGCTTTCTTT
TRBJ2-5	TRBV18	.	13	.	CASSREIQETQYF	TGTGCCAGCTCCCGCGAGATCCAAGAGACCCAGTACTTC
TRBJ1-2	TRBV2	.	15	TRBD1	CASSVETGVNYGYTF	TGTGCCAGCAGTGTTGAGACAGGGGTAAACTATGGCTACACCTTC
TRBJ2-3	TRBV5-4	few	17	.	CASSFPMAGASTDTQYF	TGTGCCAGCAGCTTTCCTATGGCGGGCGCGAGCACAGATACGCAGTATTTT
TRBJ2-3	TRBV7-7	.	15	TRBD2	CASSPQGGITDTQYF	TGTGCCAGCAGCCCCCAGGGAGGGATCACAGATACGCAGTATTTT
TRBJ2-1	TRBV28	.	15	TRBD2	CASTRTRVKQGEQFF	TGTGCCAGCACCCGGACTAGGGTTAAACAAGGTGAGCAGTTCTTC
TRBJ2-7	TRBV12-3/TRBV12-4	many	13	TRBD1	CASNPGQNYEQYF	TGTGCCAGCAACCCGGGACAGAACTACGAGCAGTACTTC
TRBJ2-7	TRBV30	.	13	TRBD2	CAWSVLSGTEQYF	TGTGCCTGGAGTGTACTCAGCGGGACCGAGCAGTACTTC
TRBJ2-5	TRBV5-8	.	18	TRBD2	CASSPARGGQKGPETQYF	TGTGCCAGCAGCCCCGCCCGGGGGGGCCAGAAGGGGCCTGAGACCCAGTACTTC
TRBJ1-6	TRBV11-3	.	16	.	CASREVRRGFRAPLHF	TGTGCCAGCAGGGAGGTCAGAAGGGGGTTTAGGGCACCCCTCCACTTT
TRBJ2-3	TRBV7-9	.	15	TRBD2	CASSLGASGGYTQYF	TGTGCCAGCAGCTTAGGGGCTAGCGGGGGCTATACGCAGTATTTT
TRBJ2-1	TRBV10-3	.	15	TRBD2	CAIRERGGAYNEQFF	TGTGCCATCAGGGAGCGGGGGGGGGCCTACAATGAGCAGTTCTTC
TRBJ1-2	TRBV12-3/TRBV12-4	.	12	.	CASSLSYRDYTF	TGTGCCAGCAGTTTATCCTACAGGGACTACACCTTC
TRBJ2-3	TRBV19	once	17	.	CASSIALGGTWTDTQYF	TGTGCCAGTAGTATAGCCCTGGGGGGAACATGGACGGATACGCAGTATTTT
TRBJ2-1	TRBV29-1	.	15	TRBD2	CSVEGRGRAIHEQFF	TGCAGCGTTGAGGGTCGCGGGAGGGCCATCCATGAGCAGTTCTTC
TRBJ2-4	TRBV19	once	15	.	CASSIDRTPKNIQYF	TGTGCCAGTAGTATAGATCGGACACCTAAAAACATTCAGTACTTC
TRBJ1-5	TRBV28	.	15	TRBD1	CASSYGQGGRQPQHF	TGTGCCAGCAGTTATGGACAGGGAGGGCGTCAGCCCCAGCATTTT
TRBJ1-2	TRBV28	.	15	TRBD1	CASSLSPGTAYGYTF	TGTGCCAGCAGTTTATCCCCCGGGACAGCCTATGGCTACACCTTC
TRBJ1-5	TRBV2	.	13	TRBD1	CASSETRTGGGHF	TGTGCCAGCAGTGAAACCCGAACAGGGGGCGGTCATTTT
TRBJ1-2	TRBV7-9	.	16	.	CASSAGGREGNYGYTF	TGTGCCAGCAGCGCCGGCGGACGGGAGGGGAACTATGGCTACACCTTC
TRBJ2-5	TRBV15	few	13	.	CATSRGFQETQYF	TGTGCCACCAGCAGGGGCTTCCAAGAGACCCAGTACTTC
TRBJ1-1	TRBV30	.	15	.	CAWSVLVRGGTEAFF	TGTGCCTGGAGTGTATTGGTCAGGGGTGGCACTGAAGCTTTCTTT
TRBJ2-7	TRBV5-4	few	14	TRBD1	CASRRDRTWGEQYF	TGTGCCAGCAGAAGGGACAGGACTTGGGGCGAGCAGTACTTC